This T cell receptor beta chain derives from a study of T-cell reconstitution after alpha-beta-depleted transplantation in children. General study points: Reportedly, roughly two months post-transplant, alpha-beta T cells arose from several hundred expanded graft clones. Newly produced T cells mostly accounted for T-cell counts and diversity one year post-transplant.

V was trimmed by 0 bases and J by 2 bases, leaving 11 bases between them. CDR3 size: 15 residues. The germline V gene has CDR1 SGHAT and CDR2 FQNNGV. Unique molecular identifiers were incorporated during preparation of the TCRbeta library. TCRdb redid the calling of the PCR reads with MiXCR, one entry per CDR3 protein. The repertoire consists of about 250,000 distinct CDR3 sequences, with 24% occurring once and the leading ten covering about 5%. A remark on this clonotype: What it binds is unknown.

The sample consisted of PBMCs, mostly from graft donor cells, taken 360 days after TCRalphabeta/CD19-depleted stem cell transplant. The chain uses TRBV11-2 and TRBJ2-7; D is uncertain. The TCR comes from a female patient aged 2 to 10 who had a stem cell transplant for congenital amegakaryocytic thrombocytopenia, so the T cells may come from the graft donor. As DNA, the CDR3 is TGTGCCAGCAGCTTAGATAAGGCTTTTACCTACGAGCAGTACTTC. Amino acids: CASSLDKAFTYEQYF.